This T cell receptor beta chain is drawn from a study of T cell repertoires in cytomegalovirus infection. Background on the study: Public TCR beta signature analysis indicated the presence of both CMV infection and matching HLA type.

This clonotype has a handful of counts. Each CDR3 protein gets one entry after TCRdb re-called the reads with MiXCR. The table records fewer than 700,000 distinct CDR3 sequences, 24% of them present only once. The sequencing sample was made of CD8+ T cells from PBMCs. The receptor's source is a human donor in good health (CMV status not recorded). Some clones in this sample may be carry-over from other donors' samples.

The CDR3 nucleotides are TGTGCCAGCAGCACTCGGGGCAGATCTGTGAAATATGGCTACACCTTC. Encoded protein: CASSTRGRSVKYGYTF. The J gene is TRBJ1-2, the V gene TRBV14, with D perhaps matching TRBD1 (5 bases). V gave up 5 bases and J gave up 5 bases, with 21 bases separating them. CDR3 size: 16 residues. Germline lookup yields CDR1 SGHDN and CDR2 FVKESK. Variable domain in full (rest from reference TRBV14 and TRBJ1-2): EAGVTQFPSHSVIEKGQTVTLRCDPISGHDNLYWYRRVMGKEIKFLLHFVKESKQDESGMPNNRFLAERTGGTYSTLKVQPAELEDSGVYFCASSTRGRSVKYGYTFGSGTRLTVV.